The 10 T cell receptor beta chains reported below all come from one sample, sequenced in a study of OX40 agonist ivuxolimab in advanced cancers. Clones were read by immunoSEQ multiplex PCR, and TCRdb kept only the in-frame ones, dropping some. Of about 92,000 clones listed, approximately 91% were seen once; the top ten hold less than 0.35%. The sequences come from CD4+ or CD8+ T cells sorted from blood, collected in a trial of the OX40 agonist ivuxolimab. The receptors come from an adult with an advanced solid tumor such as melanoma, head and neck, liver or kidney cancer.

This chain uses TRBV5-4 with TRBJ2-6; D is uncertain. CDR3 size: 16 residues. Per germline, CDR1 SGHNT and CDR2 YYREEE (reference sequence). Trimming stripped 8 bases from V and 1 base from J, with 16 bases between. For the CDR3, the DNA is TGTGCCAGTACTCCTCCGGGCCGATCTGGGGCCAACGTCCTGACTTTC. Its translation is CASTPPGRSGANVLTF.

The chain has TRBV28 and TRBJ2-1; TRBD2 matches 7 bases. The junction had 4 bases not matched to a gene; V was cut back by 2 bases and J by 6 bases. The length of the CDR3 is 14 residues. Germline loops: CDR1 MDHEN, CDR2 SYDVKM. CDR3 DNA sequence: TGTGCCAGCAGTTTAGTGACTAGCTCCAATGAGCAGTTCTTC. It specifies CASSLVTSSNEQFF.

The V call is TRBV9, the J call TRBJ2-7; tentative D call: TRBD2 (5 bases). From germline, CDR1 is SGDLS and CDR2 YYNGEE. V was clipped by 3 bases and J by 3 bases, with 10 bases between them. CDR3 length equals 13 residues. CDR3 bases: TGTGCCAGCAGCGAAGGGAGTAACTACGAGCAGTACTTC. This translates into CASSEGSNYEQYF.

The chain links TRBV10-3 to TRBJ2-1, with 9 positions matching TRBD2. The length of the CDR3 is 15 residues. CDR1 and CDR2 (germline): ENHRY, SYGVKD. V shed 3 bases and J 2 bases; nucleotides not matched to a gene: 2. The CDR3 loop reads CAISEASGTYNEQFF. The CDR3 nucleotides are TGTGCCATCAGTGAAGCTAGCGGGACCTACAATGAGCAGTTCTTC.

The gene calls are TRBV7-2 and TRBJ2-2, with D possibly TRBD2 on 6 matching bases. Germline V lookup: CDR1 SGHTA, CDR2 FQGNSA. Trimming cost V 2 bases and J 6 bases, with 16 bases left between them. The CDR3 is made up of 16 amino acids. The CDR3 sequence is CASSLKTTGRAGELFF. CDR3 nucleotides: TGTGCCAGCAGCTTAAAAACTACCGGGAGAGCCGGGGAGCTGTTTTTT.

This chain connects TRBV28 to TRBJ2-7; D uncertain. Deletions cut 6 bases from V and 7 bases from J, with 19 bases between. Germline CDR1 is MDHEN and CDR2 is SYDVKM. The CDR3 is made up of 14 amino acids. The CDR3 DNA is TGTGCCAGCAGCCCCGATAGAGCTCTACGAGAGCAGTACTTC. Its protein product is CASSPDRALREQYF.

This chain joins TRBV29-1 and TRBJ1-1; a possible D gene is TRBD1 (6 bases). Germline V gene data show CDR1 as SQVTM and CDR2 as ANQGSEA. The CDR3 is made up of 13 amino acids. V was cut by 5 bases and J by 3 bases, with 13 bases left in between. Here the CDR3 reads CSVQDRYYTEAFF. The CDR3 region has the DNA TGCAGCGTTCAGGACAGATATTACACTGAAGCTTTCTTT.

This clone was found once. The chain employs TRBV19 and TRBJ1-2, with a tentative D call TRBD1 (6 bases). Per germline, CDR1 LNHDA and CDR2 SQIVND (reference sequence). Trimming shortened V by 3 bases and J by 0 bases, and 8 bases separated the two germline ends. This CDR3 has 14 amino acids. CDR3 sequence reads: CASSIGTSNYGYTF. The CDR3 nucleotides are TGTGCCAGTAGTATCGGGACATCTAACTATGGCTACACCTTC. The variable domain in full, completed from reference TRBV19 and TRBJ1-2, reads DGGITQSPKYLFRKEGQNVTLSCEQNLNHDAMYWYRQDPGQGLRLIYYSQIVNDFQKGDIAEGYSVSREKKESFPLTVTSAQKNPTAFYLCASSIGTSNYGYTFGSGTRLTVV.

V usage is TRBV28 and J usage is TRBJ1-5; D is unclear. The CDR3 is 14 amino acids. Trimming cost V 5 bases and J 9 bases, with 17 bases left between them. Germline CDR1 MDHEN, CDR2 SYDVKM. The CDR3, as DNA: TGTGCCAGCAGTCCCCCCGCCAGGCCATGGCCCCAGCATTTT. It specifies CASSPPARPWPQHF.

The rearrangement joins TRBV2 to TRBJ2-7; D is tentatively TRBD1 or TRBD2 (6 bases each). The CDR3 consists of 14 residues. The germline V gene encodes CDR1 SNHLY and CDR2 FYNNEI. V was shortened by 3 bases and J by 6 bases, with 15 bases between the two germline ends. The CDR3 region is CASSESGGLSEQYF. The CDR3, as DNA: TGTGCCAGCAGTGAGAGTGGGGGGCTCAGCGAGCAGTACTTC.